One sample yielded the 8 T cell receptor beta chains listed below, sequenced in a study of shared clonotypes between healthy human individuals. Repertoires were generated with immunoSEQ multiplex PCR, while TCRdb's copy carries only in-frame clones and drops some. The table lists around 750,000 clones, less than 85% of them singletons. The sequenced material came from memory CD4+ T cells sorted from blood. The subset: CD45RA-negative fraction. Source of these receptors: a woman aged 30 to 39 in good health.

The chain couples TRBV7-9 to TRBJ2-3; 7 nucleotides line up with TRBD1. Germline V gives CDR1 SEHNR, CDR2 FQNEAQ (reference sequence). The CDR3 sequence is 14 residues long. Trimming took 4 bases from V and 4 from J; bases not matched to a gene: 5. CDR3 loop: CASSSPDRADTQYF. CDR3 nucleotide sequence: TGTGCCAGCAGCTCCCCTGACAGGGCAGATACGCAGTATTTT.

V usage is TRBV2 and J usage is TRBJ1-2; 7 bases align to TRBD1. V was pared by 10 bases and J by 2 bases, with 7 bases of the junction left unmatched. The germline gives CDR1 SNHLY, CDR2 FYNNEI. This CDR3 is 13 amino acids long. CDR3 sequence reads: CATGDSTNYGYTF. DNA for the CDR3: TGTGCCACAGGGGACAGTACGAACTATGGCTACACCTTC.

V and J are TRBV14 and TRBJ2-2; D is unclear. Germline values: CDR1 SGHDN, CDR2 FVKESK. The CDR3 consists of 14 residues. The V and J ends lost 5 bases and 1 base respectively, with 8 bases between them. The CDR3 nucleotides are TGTGCCAGCAGCAATCACCAGAACACCGGGGAGCTGTTTTTT. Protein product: CASSNHQNTGELFF.

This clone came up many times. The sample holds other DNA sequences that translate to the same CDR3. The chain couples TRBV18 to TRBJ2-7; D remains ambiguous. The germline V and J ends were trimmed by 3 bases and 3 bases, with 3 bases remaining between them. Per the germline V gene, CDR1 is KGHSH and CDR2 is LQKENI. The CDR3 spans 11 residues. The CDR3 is CASSPLYEQYF. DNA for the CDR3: TGTGCCAGCTCACCCCTCTACGAGCAGTACTTC. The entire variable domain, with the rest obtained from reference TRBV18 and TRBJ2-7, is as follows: NAGVMQNPRHLVRRRGQEARLRCSPMKGHSHVYWYRQLPEEGLKFMVYLQKENIIDESGMPKERFSAEFPKEGPSILRIQQVVRGDSAAYFCASSPLYEQYFGPGTRLTVT.

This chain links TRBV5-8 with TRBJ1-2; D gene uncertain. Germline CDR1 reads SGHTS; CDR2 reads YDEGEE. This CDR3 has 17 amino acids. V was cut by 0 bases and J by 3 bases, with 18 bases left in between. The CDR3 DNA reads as TGTGCCAGCAGCTTGGATTTTAGACGGCGCGGGTACTATGGCTACACCTTC. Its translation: CASSLDFRRRGYYGYTF.

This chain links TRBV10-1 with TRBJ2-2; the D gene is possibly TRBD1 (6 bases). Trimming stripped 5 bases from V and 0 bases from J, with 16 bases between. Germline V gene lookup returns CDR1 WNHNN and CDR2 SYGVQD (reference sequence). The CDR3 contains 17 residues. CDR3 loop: CASSSSPRTANTGELFF. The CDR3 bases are TGCGCCAGCAGTTCTAGTCCTAGGACAGCGAACACCGGGGAGCTGTTTTTT.

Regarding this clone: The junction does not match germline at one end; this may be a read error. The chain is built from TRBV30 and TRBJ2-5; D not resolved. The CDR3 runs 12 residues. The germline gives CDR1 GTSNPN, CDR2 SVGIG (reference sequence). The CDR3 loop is CAWSRHQETQYF. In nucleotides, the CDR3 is TGTGCCTGGAGTCGGCACCAGGAGACCCAGTACTTC.

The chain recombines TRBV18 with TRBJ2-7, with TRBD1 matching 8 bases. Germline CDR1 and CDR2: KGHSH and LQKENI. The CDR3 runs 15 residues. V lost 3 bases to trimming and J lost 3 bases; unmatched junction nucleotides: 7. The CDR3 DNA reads TGTGCCAGCTCACCCCGCCAGGGGGCATTCTACGAGCAGTACTTC. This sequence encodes CASSPRQGAFYEQYF.